The 9 T cell receptor beta chains listed next were all sequenced from one sample in a study of shared clonotypes between healthy human individuals. This table comes from immunoSEQ multiplex PCR, and its TCRdb copy is limited to in-frame clones, with some not included. Of approximately 500,000 clones in the sample, 75% to 80% were seen once. Specimen: PBMCs. Every receptor here comes from a woman in her thirties or forties in good health. Some clones in this sample may be carry-over from other donors' samples.

This clone was recorded a few times. This chain joins TRBV5-6 and TRBJ2-3; D possibly matches TRBD1 or TRBD2 (6 bases each). The CDR3 runs to 15 residues. The germline gives CDR1 SGHDT, CDR2 YYEEEE. V shed 0 bases and J shed 4 bases, with 12 bases lying between them. The CDR3 sequence is CASSLAGARADTQYF. The CDR3 DNA reads TGTGCCAGCAGCTTGGCGGGGGCGCGTGCAGATACGCAGTATTTT.

Note on this clone: Different DNA sequences within this sample yield the same CDR3. The chain couples TRBV2 to TRBJ1-2; D uncertain. The length of the CDR3 is 12 residues. V was trimmed by 0 bases and J by 5 bases, leaving 4 bases between them. Per the germline V gene, CDR1 is SNHLY and CDR2 is FYNNEI. The CDR3 loop reads CASSEAGYGYTF. The CDR3 nucleotides read TGTGCCAGCAGTGAAGCAGGGTATGGCTACACCTTC.

With respect to this clone: At the DNA level, this CDR3 is encoded by other sequences in the same sample as well. This sequence joins TRBV7-9 and TRBJ1-5; D is undetermined. Trimming removed 5 bases from V and 1 base from J, with 6 bases in between. Germline CDR1 SEHNR, CDR2 FQNEAQ (reference sequence). CDR3 length: 13 residues. The CDR3 DNA reads as TGTGCCAGCAGCCTCGACAGCAATCAGCCCCAGCATTTT. Translating gives CASSLDSNQPQHF.

In DNA, the CDR3 is TGTGCCACTTACCTTACTAGCACAGATACGCAGTATTTT. This encodes CATYLTSTDTQYF. J is TRBJ2-3 and V is TRBV6-1; D is unresolved. V lost 10 bases and J 0 bases, leaving 11 bases between the germline ends. CDR1 is MNHNS, CDR2 SASEGT, per germline. This CDR3 is 13 amino acids long.

CDR3 sequence (DNA): TGTGCCAGCAGCTTGGCCCCGGGCGGGACAAGCACAGATACGCAGTATTTT. Translated: CASSLAPGGTSTDTQYF. The chain joins TRBV5-5 to TRBJ2-3; D is tentatively TRBD1 or TRBD2 (6 bases each). From germline, CDR1 is SGHKS and CDR2 YYEKEE (reference sequence). This CDR3 is 17 amino acids long. Trimming shortened V by 0 bases and J by 0 bases, and 14 bases separated the two germline ends.

The CDR3 is CASSITGVYEQYF. CDR3 in DNA: TGTGCCAGCAGTATCACAGGGGTCTACGAGCAGTACTTC. The chain joins TRBV6-1 to TRBJ2-7; 7 positions match TRBD1. The CDR3 covers 13 residues. Per germline, CDR1 MNHNS and CDR2 SASEGT. The J segment lost 3 bases and the V segment lost 5 bases, leaving 4 bases of the junction unmatched.

The chain links TRBV6-1 to TRBJ2-1, with D possibly being TRBD1 (5 bases). The germline V and J ends were trimmed by 3 bases and 4 bases, with 10 bases remaining between them. This CDR3 has 14 amino acids. The germline V gene encodes CDR1 MNHNS and CDR2 SASEGT. The CDR3 loop reads CASSDLTEYNEQFF. In nucleotides, the CDR3 is TGTGCCAGCAGTGATTTGACAGAATACAATGAGCAGTTCTTC.

This clone was counted a single time. J is TRBJ2-1 and V is TRBV27, with a tentative D call TRBD2 (5 bases). Germline V gene lookup returns CDR1 MNHEY and CDR2 SMNVEV (reference sequence). The CDR3 has 15 amino acids. Trimming cost V 3 bases and J 7 bases, with 16 bases left between them. CDR3 coding DNA: TGTGCCAGCAGTTTTTGGTCTAGCCGGGGTAATGAGCAGTTCTTC. Amino acid sequence: CASSFWSSRGNEQFF.

The genes are TRBV19 and TRBJ2-5; D is unresolved. The CDR3 spans 14 residues. The germline CDR1 and CDR2 sequences are LNHDA and SQIVND (reference sequence). V lost 6 bases and J lost 5, with 16 bases in between. CDR3: CASSDRPRPETQYF. CDR3 coding DNA: TGTGCCAGTAGCGACCGCCCCCGGCCGGAGACCCAGTACTTC. The complete variable domain, with remaining parts taken from reference TRBV19 and TRBJ2-5, reads DGGITQSPKYLFRKEGQNVTLSCEQNLNHDAMYWYRQDPGQGLRLIYYSQIVNDFQKGDIAEGYSVSREKKESFPLTVTSAQKNPTAFYLCASSDRPRPETQYFGPGTRLLVL.